A selection of T cell receptor beta chains follows, all from one sample in a study of OX40 agonist ivuxolimab in advanced cancers. Libraries were prepared by immunoSEQ multiplex PCR; TCRdb keeps only in-frame clonotypes and omits some of them. The sample has tens of thousands of clones, roughly nine tenths seen once. The input for sequencing was CD4+ or CD8+ T cells sorted from blood, taken in a trial of the OX40 agonist ivuxolimab. All receptors come from an adult with an advanced solid tumor such as melanoma, head and neck, liver or kidney cancer. Each CDR3 is given with its conserved first and last residue. The D gene is left open where the match is weak. Clone size, where shown, is once, few, many, or a class for clones that have expanded.

v_gene	j_gene	abundance	d_gene	CDR3nt	CDR3aa
TRBV19	TRBJ1-1	NA	NA	TGTGCCAGTAATACCAGGGAAAGGGATCCTGAAGCTTTCTTT	CASNTRERDPEAFF
TRBV4-1	TRBJ2-7	NA	TRBD2	TGCGCCAGCAGCCAAGATTTGGGGGGGGTCTCCTACGAGCAGTACTTC	CASSQDLGGVSYEQYF
TRBV28	TRBJ1-5	NA	NA	TGTGCCAGCAGCCCCAGGGTACCGAATCAGCCCCAGCATTTT	CASSPRVPNQPQHF
TRBV27	TRBJ1-2	NA	NA	TGTGCCAGCAGCTCAAGGGGCGCAGTCAATGGCTACACCTTC	CASSSRGAVNGYTF
TRBV7-8	TRBJ2-3	NA	NA	TGTGCCAGCAGCTTAGGCTTCGATACGCAGTATTTT	CASSLGFDTQYF
TRBV7-2	TRBJ1-2	NA	NA	TGTGCCAGCAGCATCGGACAGTTCTATGGCTACACCTTC	CASSIGQFYGYTF
TRBV7-8	TRBJ2-3	NA	TRBD2	TGTGCCAGCAGCTTAGACGAGCCAGAGCGGGAGAGTACAGATACGCAGTATTTT	CASSLDEPERESTDTQYF
TRBV6-5	TRBJ2-7	once	NA	TGTGCCAGCAGCGGGGACAAACGGTCCTACGAGCAGTACTTC	CASSGDKRSYEQYF
TRBV5-6	TRBJ1-4	NA	NA	TGTGCCAGCAGCTTGTCGGGAGAAAAACTGTTTTTT	CASSLSGEKLFF
TRBV19	TRBJ2-2	NA	TRBD2	TGTGCCAGTAGTATGGGAGGGTGGAACACCGGGGAGCTGTTTTTT	CASSMGGWNTGELFF
TRBV6-1	TRBJ2-2	NA	NA	TGTGCCAGCAGTGAAGGAGGAGAAACCGGGGAGCTGTTTTTT	CASSEGGETGELFF
TRBV27	TRBJ1-5	NA	NA	TGTGCCAGCAGTTTATCAGGGGCTAACAATCAGCCCCAGCATTTT	CASSLSGANNQPQHF
TRBV28	TRBJ2-5	NA	NA	TGTGCCAGCAGCACTACCAGGACAGAGTTTCAAGAGACCCAGTACTTC	CASSTTRTEFQETQYF
TRBV7-9	TRBJ2-1	NA	TRBD2	TGTGCCAGCAGCCAGAGCGGGAGGGCGGTGGATGAGCAGTTCTTC	CASSQSGRAVDEQFF
TRBV5-1	TRBJ1-1	NA	NA	TGCGCCAGCAGCTTTGGGCAATCGCTCCTCTTT	CASSFGQSLLF
TRBV6-1	TRBJ2-3	NA	TRBD2	TGTGCCAGCAGTGAGGTAGCGGGAGCCACAGATACGCAGTATTTT	CASSEVAGATDTQYF
TRBV9	TRBJ1-3	NA	NA	TGTGCCAGCAGCGTAGATCAGGGAGGGGGAAACACCATATATTTT	CASSVDQGGGNTIYF
TRBV2	TRBJ1-2	NA	NA	TGTGCCAGCAATGGAGGAGGCTACACCTTC	CASNGGGYTF
TRBV7-9	TRBJ1-1	NA	NA	TGTGCCAGCAGACCACAGGGACTGAACACTGAAGCTTTCTTT	CASRPQGLNTEAFF
TRBV6-1	TRBJ2-7	NA	NA	TGTGCCAGCAGTTCGGGACCCCAGACCTACGAGCAGTACTTC	CASSSGPQTYEQYF
TRBV4-3	TRBJ2-7	NA	NA	TGCGCCAGCAGCCAAGATCGGCGATTAACCTACGAGCAGTACTTC	CASSQDRRLTYEQYF
TRBV27	TRBJ2-2	NA	NA	TGTGCCAGCAGTTTCCGAGTTAACACCGGGGAGCTGTTTTTT	CASSFRVNTGELFF
TRBV29-1	TRBJ1-2	NA	NA	TGCAGCGTTATCCTGGGGCACCCAGCCAATTCCTATGGCTACACCTTC	CSVILGHPANSYGYTF
TRBV28	TRBJ1-1	once	NA	TGTGCCAGCAGTTTAAAGGGGAACACTGAAGCTTTCTTT	CASSLKGNTEAFF
TRBV6-6	TRBJ2-7	once	NA	TGTGCCAGCTGCCTGACACCAGCTGGAGGGTCCTACGAGCAGTACTTC	CASCLTPAGGSYEQYF
TRBV28	TRBJ2-1	NA	NA	TGTGCCAGCAGTTCGTATAGCCGGAGCTCCTACAATGAGCAGTTCTTC	CASSSYSRSSYNEQFF
TRBV5-4	TRBJ2-7	NA	TRBD1	TGTGCCAGCAGCTTGGAGGGGGCGGACGAGCAGTACTTC	CASSLEGADEQYF
TRBV28	TRBJ1-1	NA	NA	TGTGCCAGCAGGCGCAATTCGGATATGAACACTGAAGCTTTCTTT	CASRRNSDMNTEAFF
TRBV11-3	TRBJ1-1	NA	NA	TGTGCCAGCAGACAAACGTTAGTTGGACAGCTTGGTACTGAAGCTTTCTTT	CASRQTLVGQLGTEAFF
TRBV7-9	TRBJ1-4	NA	NA	TGTGCCAGCAGCTTACAGGGTGAAAAACTGTTTTTT	CASSLQGEKLFF
TRBV7-2	TRBJ2-7	medium-sized	NA	TGTGCCAGCAGCTTAGGGGACTCACCATCATACGAGCAGTACTTC	CASSLGDSPSYEQYF
TRBV7-8	TRBJ2-1	NA	NA	TGTGCCAGCAGCTTAGAGGGGGATGAGCAGTTCTTC	CASSLEGDEQFF
TRBV5-4	TRBJ1-5	few	TRBD1	TGTGCCAGCAGCTCCGACAGGGGGTTCGGCAATCAGCCCCAGCATTTT	CASSSDRGFGNQPQHF
TRBV5-4	TRBJ1-1	NA	TRBD1	TGTGCCAGCAGCTTCGGACAGGGTGGTGAAGCTTTCTTT	CASSFGQGGEAFF
TRBV27	TRBJ2-1	NA	NA	TGTGCCAGCAGTTTAAAACTAGCTTATGAGCAGTTCTTC	CASSLKLAYEQFF
TRBV2	TRBJ2-4	NA	NA	TGTGCCAGCAGTGAAGACCCAACAGGGCTAGCCAAAAACATTCAGTACTTC	CASSEDPTGLAKNIQYF
TRBV28	TRBJ1-1	NA	NA	TGTGCCAGCAACTTAGACCCAAGGACTGAAGCTTTCTTT	CASNLDPRTEAFF
TRBV27	TRBJ2-3	once	NA	TGTGCCAGCGGGTACCAGAACACAGATACGCAGTATTTT	CASGYQNTDTQYF
TRBV7-7	TRBJ2-5	NA	NA	TGTGCTAGCAGCCCCGGGGGCTTCCAAGAGACCCAGTACTTC	CASSPGGFQETQYF
TRBV2	TRBJ2-1	NA	NA	TGTGCCAGCACCGTGGGTGGGGCCAATGAGCAGTTCTTC	CASTVGGANEQFF
TRBV6-6	TRBJ2-5	NA	TRBD1	TGTGCCAGCAGTTACCACACGATCGACAGGGAAGAGACCCAGTACTTC	CASSYHTIDREETQYF
TRBV28	TRBJ1-2	NA	TRBD1	TGTGCCAGCAGCCCCGGGACAGGGGGGTATACTAACTATGGCTACACCTTC	CASSPGTGGYTNYGYTF
TRBV6-5	TRBJ2-7	NA	NA	TGTGCCAGCAGTGCCGGGTACGAGCAGTACTTC	CASSAGYEQYF
TRBV27	TRBJ2-7	NA	NA	TGTGCCAGCAGTTACGTTAGGGGGGACTACGAGCAGTACTTC	CASSYVRGDYEQYF
TRBV5-6	TRBJ1-2	NA	NA	TGTGCCAGCAGCTTGCCGGGGACGGTCAACTATGGCTACACCTTC	CASSLPGTVNYGYTF
TRBV28	TRBJ2-3	NA	TRBD2	TGTGCCAGCAGTCCGACCCCCGGGACTAGCGGGAGAACTAGCACAGATACGCAGTATTTT	CASSPTPGTSGRTSTDTQYF
TRBV10-2	TRBJ1-5	NA	NA	TGCGCCAGCAGTGAGTCGAGAGAACCTAGCAATCAGCCCCAGCATTTT	CASSESREPSNQPQHF
TRBV11-3	TRBJ2-7	NA	TRBD1	TGTGCCAGCAGCTTAGAAGGCCGGGACAGGGAATTAGCCTACGAGCAGTACTTC	CASSLEGRDRELAYEQYF
TRBV4-3	TRBJ1-1	NA	NA	TGCGCCAGCAGCCAAGACCGGGTAGGGAAGACTGAAGCTTTCTTT	CASSQDRVGKTEAFF
TRBV11-3	TRBJ2-7	NA	TRBD1	TGTGCCAGCAGCGGGACAGGGGGAGTCTACGAGCAGTACTTC	CASSGTGGVYEQYF
TRBV7-9	TRBJ1-4	NA	NA	TGTGCCAGCAGCTTAGACGGTGAAAAACTGTTTTTT	CASSLDGEKLFF